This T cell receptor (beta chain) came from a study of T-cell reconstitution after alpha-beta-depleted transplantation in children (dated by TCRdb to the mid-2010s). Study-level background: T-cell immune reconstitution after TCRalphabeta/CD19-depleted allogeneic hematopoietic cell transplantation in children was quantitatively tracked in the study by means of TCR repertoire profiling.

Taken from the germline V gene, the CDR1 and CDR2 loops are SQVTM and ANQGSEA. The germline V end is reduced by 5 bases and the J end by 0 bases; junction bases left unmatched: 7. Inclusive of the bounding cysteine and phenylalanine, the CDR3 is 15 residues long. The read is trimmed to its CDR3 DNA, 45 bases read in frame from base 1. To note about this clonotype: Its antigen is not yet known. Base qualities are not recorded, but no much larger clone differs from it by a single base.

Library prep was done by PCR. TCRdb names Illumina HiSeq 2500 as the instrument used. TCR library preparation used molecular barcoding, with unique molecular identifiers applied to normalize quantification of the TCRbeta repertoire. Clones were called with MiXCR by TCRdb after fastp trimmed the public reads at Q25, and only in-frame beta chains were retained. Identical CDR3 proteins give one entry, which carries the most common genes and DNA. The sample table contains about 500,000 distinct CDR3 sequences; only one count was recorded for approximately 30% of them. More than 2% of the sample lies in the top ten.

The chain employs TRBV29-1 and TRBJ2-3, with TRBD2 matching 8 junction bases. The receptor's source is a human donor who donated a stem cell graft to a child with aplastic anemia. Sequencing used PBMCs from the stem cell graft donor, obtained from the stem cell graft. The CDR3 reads CSVCSSGLSTDTQYF. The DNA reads TGCAGCGTTTGCTCTAGCGGGTTGAGCACAGATACGCAGTATTTT.